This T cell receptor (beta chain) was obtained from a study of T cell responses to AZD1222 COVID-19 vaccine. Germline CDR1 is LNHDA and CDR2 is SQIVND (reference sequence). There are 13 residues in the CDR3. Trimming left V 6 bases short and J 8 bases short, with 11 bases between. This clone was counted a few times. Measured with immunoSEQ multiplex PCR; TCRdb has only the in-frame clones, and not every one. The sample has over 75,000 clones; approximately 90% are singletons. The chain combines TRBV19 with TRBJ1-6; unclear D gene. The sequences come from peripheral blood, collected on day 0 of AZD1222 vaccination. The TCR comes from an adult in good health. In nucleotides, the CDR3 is TGTGCCAGTAGAAAGCAAACAGATTCACCCCTCCACTTT. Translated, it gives CASRKQTDSPLHF.